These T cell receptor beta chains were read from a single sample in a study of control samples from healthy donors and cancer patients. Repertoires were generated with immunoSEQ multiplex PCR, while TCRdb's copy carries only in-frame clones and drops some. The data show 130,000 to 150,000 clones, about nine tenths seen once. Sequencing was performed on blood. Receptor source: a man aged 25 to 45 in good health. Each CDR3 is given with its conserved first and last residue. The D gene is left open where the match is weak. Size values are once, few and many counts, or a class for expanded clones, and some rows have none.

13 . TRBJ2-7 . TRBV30 CAWSDFTVYEQYF TGTGCCTGGAGTGATTTTACAGTCTACGAGCAGTACTTC
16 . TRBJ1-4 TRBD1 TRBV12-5 CASGLGDRPSIEKLFF TGTGCTAGTGGTTTGGGGGACAGACCGAGCATTGAAAAACTGTTTTTT
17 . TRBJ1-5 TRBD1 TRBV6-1 CASSAHRDRAFNQPQHF TGTGCCAGCAGTGCACACCGGGACAGGGCTTTCAATCAGCCCCAGCATTTT
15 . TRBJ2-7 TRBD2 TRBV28 CASSPAGRGGREQYF TGTGCCAGCAGCCCCGCCGGGAGGGGGGGCCGCGAGCAGTACTTC
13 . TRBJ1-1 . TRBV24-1 CATSDGSRTEAFF TGTGCCACCAGTGACGGGAGCCGCACTGAAGCTTTCTTT
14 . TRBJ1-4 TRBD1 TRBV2 CASTEQGAGEKLFF TGTGCCAGCACCGAACAGGGGGCGGGTGAAAAACTGTTTTTT
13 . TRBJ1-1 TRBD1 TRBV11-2 CASRLTGGTEAFF TGTGCCAGCAGACTCACAGGGGGCACTGAAGCTTTCTTT
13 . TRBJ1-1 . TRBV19 CASSIDRVTEAFF TGTGCCAGTAGTATAGATCGGGTCACTGAAGCTTTCTTT
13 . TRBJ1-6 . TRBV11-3 CASSFSRDSPLHF TGTGCCAGCAGCTTCTCCAGGGATTCACCCCTCCACTTT
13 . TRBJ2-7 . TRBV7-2 CASSLAKGNEQYF TGTGCCAGCAGCTTAGCGAAGGGGAACGAGCAGTACTTC
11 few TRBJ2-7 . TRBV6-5 CASGERNEQYF TGTGCCAGCGGCGAGCGGAACGAGCAGTACTTC
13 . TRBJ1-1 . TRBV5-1 CASSLLENTEAFF TGCGCCAGCAGCTTGCTGGAAAACACTGAAGCTTTCTTT
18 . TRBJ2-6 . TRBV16 CASSQSSGYSSGANVLTF TGTGCCAGCAGCCAATCGTCCGGGTATAGCTCTGGGGCCAACGTCCTGACTTTC
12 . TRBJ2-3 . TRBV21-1 CASSNVWVKQYF TGTGCCAGCAGCAACGTATGGGTAAAGCAGTATTTT
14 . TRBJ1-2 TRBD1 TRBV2 CASRGDRGGYGYTF TGTGCCAGCAGGGGGGACAGGGGAGGGTATGGCTACACCTTC
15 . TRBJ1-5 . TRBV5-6 CASSPVGDSNQPQHF TGTGCCAGCAGTCCTGTTGGGGACAGCAATCAGCCCCAGCATTTT
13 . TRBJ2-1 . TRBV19 CASSNRAEGEQFF TGTGCCAGTAGTAACAGGGCCGAGGGTGAGCAGTTCTTC
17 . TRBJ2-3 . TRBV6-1 CASSEEALITSTDTQYF TGTGCCAGCAGTGAAGAAGCCCTGATTACTAGCACAGATACGCAGTATTTT
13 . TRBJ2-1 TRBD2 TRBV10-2 CASSPGGPNEQFF TGCGCCAGCAGCCCGGGGGGGCCCAATGAGCAGTTCTTC
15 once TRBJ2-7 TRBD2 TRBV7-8 CASSFREGQRYEQYF TGTGCCAGCAGCTTTAGGGAGGGCCAGAGATACGAGCAGTACTTC
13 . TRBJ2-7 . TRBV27 CASSQTGSGEQYF TGTGCCAGCAGTCAAACAGGGTCAGGGGAGCAGTACTTC
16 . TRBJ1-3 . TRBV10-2 CASSESGIWGGNTIYF TGCGCCAGCAGTGAGTCAGGCATATGGGGTGGAAACACCATATATTTT
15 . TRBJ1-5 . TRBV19 CASSIGLAGGQPQHF TGTGCCAGTAGTATAGGTTTGGCGGGGGGTCAGCCCCAGCATTTT
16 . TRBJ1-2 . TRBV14 CASSQDYIPDVYGYTF TGTGCCAGCAGCCAAGATTATATCCCCGACGTATATGGCTACACCTTC
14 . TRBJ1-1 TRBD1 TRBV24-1 CATSEGQSNTEAFF TGTGCCACCAGTGAGGGACAGTCGAACACTGAAGCTTTCTTT
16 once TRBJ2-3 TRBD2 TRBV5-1 CASSPTSGGASDTQYF TGCGCCAGCAGCCCAACTAGCGGGGGGGCCTCAGATACGCAGTATTTT
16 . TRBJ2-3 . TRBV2 CASSDGSIPSTDTQYF TGTGCCAGCAGTGACGGCTCCATCCCTAGCACAGATACGCAGTATTTT
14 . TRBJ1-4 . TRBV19 CASSIGTESEKLFF TGTGCCAGTAGTATCGGGACGGAGTCAGAAAAACTGTTTTTT
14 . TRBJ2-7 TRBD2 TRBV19 CASSIRRGGTEQYF TGTGCCAGTAGTATCCGCCGGGGGGGGACCGAGCAGTACTTC
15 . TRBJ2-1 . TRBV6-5 CASSYSTSARNEQFF TGTGCCAGCAGTTACTCTACTTCGGCCCGGAATGAGCAGTTCTTC
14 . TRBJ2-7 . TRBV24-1 CATSHGGRSYEQYF TGTGCCACCAGTCATGGAGGGCGCTCCTACGAGCAGTACTTC
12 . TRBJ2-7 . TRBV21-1 CASSKEGDEQYF TGTGCCAGCAGCAAAGAGGGGGACGAGCAGTACTTC